The rows below give T cell receptor beta chains drawn from one sample of a study of T cell changes during pregnancy in multiple sclerosis. Measured with immunoSEQ multiplex PCR; TCRdb has only the in-frame clones, and not every one. The table shows around 130,000 clones, with about 95% occurring only once. Source: peripheral blood, taken after pregnancy. The receptors derive from a female donor with multiple sclerosis, enrolled in a pregnancy study. CDR3s include the opening cysteine and the closing phenylalanine or tryptophan. The D gene is left open where the match is weak. For some rows the clone size is stated as once, few or many, or as a class when expanded; others skip it.

TRBJ2-7,TRBV6-5,NA,TRBD1,CASSLTGGGYEQYF,TGTGCCAGCAGTTTAACAGGGGGCGGCTACGAGCAGTACTTC
TRBJ2-1,TRBV5-4,NA,NA,CASSLQRLTYNEQFF,TGTGCCAGCAGCTTGCAGCGGTTAACCTACAATGAGCAGTTCTTC
TRBJ2-1,TRBV6-5,NA,TRBD1,CASSYLTGPGGEQFF,TGTGCCAGCAGTTACCTGACAGGGCCAGGGGGTGAGCAGTTCTTC
TRBJ2-5,TRBV2,NA,TRBD1,CASRGTGIGQETQYF,TGTGCCAGCAGGGGGACAGGGATAGGCCAAGAGACCCAGTACTTC
TRBJ2-1,TRBV11-2,NA,NA,CASSPINLDEQFF,TGTGCCAGCAGCCCGATTAACTTGGATGAGCAGTTCTTC
TRBJ2-3,TRBV2,NA,TRBD1,CATPGRGRLRDTQYF,TGTGCCACCCCGGGTAGGGGGCGATTGAGAGATACGCAGTATTTT
TRBJ1-2,TRBV28,NA,NA,CASSSGSYGYTF,TGTGCCAGCAGTTCGGGGAGCTATGGCTACACCTTC
TRBJ1-5,TRBV28,NA,TRBD1,CASRLTGEAEPQHF,TGTGCCAGCAGACTAACAGGGGAGGCGGAACCCCAGCATTTT
TRBJ2-7,TRBV5-1,NA,NA,CASSLDGGTYEQYF,TGCGCCAGCAGCTTGGACGGAGGAACCTACGAGCAGTACTTC
TRBJ2-3,TRBV2,NA,TRBD2,CASSAWTSGRSTDTQYF,TGTGCCAGCAGTGCCTGGACTAGCGGACGAAGCACAGATACGCAGTATTTT
TRBJ2-1,TRBV5-1,NA,TRBD2,CASSLSRTSGRPEQFF,TGCGCCAGCAGCCTTTCAAGGACTAGCGGGAGGCCTGAGCAGTTCTTC
TRBJ2-3,TRBV5-1,NA,TRBD1,CASSSRTGGTDTQYF,TGCGCCAGCAGCAGCCGGACAGGGGGGACAGATACGCAGTATTTT
TRBJ2-3,TRBV27,NA,TRBD2,CASRGVLRTDTQYF,TGTGCCAGCCGGGGGGTCCTACGCACAGATACGCAGTATTTT
TRBJ2-1,TRBV28,NA,NA,CASGGSGPGNNEQFF,TGTGCCAGTGGCGGGTCGGGTCCTGGTAACAATGAGCAGTTCTTC
TRBJ1-4,TRBV28,NA,NA,CASSSPNLQTHSLSLWKLFF,TGTGCCAGCAGTTCACCGAACCTACAGACACATAGTCTCTCCTTATGGAAACTGTTTTTT
TRBJ1-1,TRBV29-1,NA,TRBD1,CSVTDRGNTEAFF,TGCAGCGTTACGGACAGGGGAAACACTGAAGCTTTCTTT
TRBJ1-3,TRBV7-8,NA,NA,CASSLRGFSGNTIYF,TGTGCCAGCAGCTTACGAGGGTTCTCTGGAAACACCATATATTTT
TRBJ1-2,TRBV6-5,NA,NA,CASSYSVDYGYTF,TGTGCCAGCAGTTACTCGGTAGACTATGGCTACACCTTC
TRBJ2-2,TRBV7-7,NA,NA,CASSPVDSPNTGELFF,TGTGCTAGCAGCCCTGTGGACTCCCCGAACACCGGGGAGCTGTTTTTT
TRBJ1-1,TRBV12-5,NA,TRBD1,CASGQGGNTEAFF,TGTGCTAGTGGTCAGGGGGGAAACACTGAAGCTTTCTTT
TRBJ1-2,TRBV5-4,many,TRBD1,CASSPATGQAYYGYTF,TGTGCCAGCAGCCCAGCAACCGGACAGGCCTACTATGGCTACACCTTC
TRBJ1-2,TRBV29-1,NA,TRBD1,CSVQTGYYGYTF,TGCAGCGTTCAGACAGGGTACTATGGCTACACCTTC
TRBJ2-2,TRBV18,NA,NA,CASSRQRGNTGELFF,TGTGCCAGCTCACGACAAAGGGGGAACACCGGGGAGCTGTTTTTT
TRBJ2-3,TRBV2,NA,NA,CAIGESTDTQYF,TGTGCCATCGGGGAAAGCACAGATACGCAGTATTTT
TRBJ1-2,TRBV13,NA,NA,CASSLGTGGYGYTF,TGTGCCAGCAGCTTAGGAACCGGGGGCTATGGCTACACCTTC
TRBJ2-2,TRBV6-6,NA,TRBD2,CAGSGANTGELFF,TGTGCCGGGAGCGGGGCGAACACCGGGGAGCTGTTTTTT
TRBJ2-1,TRBV25-1,NA,TRBD1,CASSEWGQGYNEQFF,TGTGCCAGCAGTGAATGGGGACAGGGTTACAATGAGCAGTTCTTC
TRBJ2-7,TRBV28,NA,NA,CASSQGRSSYEQYF,TGTGCCAGCAGCCAGGGTCGGAGCTCCTACGAGCAGTACTTC
TRBJ2-1,TRBV4-1,NA,TRBD2,CASSQLGLADEQFF,TGCGCCAGCAGCCAGCTGGGACTAGCGGATGAGCAGTTCTTC
TRBJ1-1,TRBV5-1,few,TRBD1,CASRTQGVGGTEAFF,TGCGCCAGCAGGACCCAGGGGGTTGGTGGCACTGAAGCTTTCTTT
TRBJ1-6,TRBV25-1,NA,TRBD1,CASSPTGGNSPLHF,TGTGCCAGCAGCCCGACAGGGGGTAATTCACCCCTCCACTTT
TRBJ2-7,TRBV18,NA,NA,CASSPDSYEQYF,TGTGCCAGCTCCCCCGATAGCTACGAGCAGTACTTC
TRBJ2-7,TRBV27,NA,NA,CASSFGSSSEQYF,TGTGCCAGCAGTTTCGGGAGCTCGAGCGAGCAGTACTTC
TRBJ1-1,TRBV5-4,NA,NA,CASRPGTRIRPNTEAFF,TGTGCCAGCAGACCCGGGACACGGATTCGACCGAACACTGAAGCTTTCTTT
TRBJ1-2,TRBV4-3,NA,NA,CASSQDHAGGNYGYTF,TGCGCCAGCAGCCAAGATCACGCAGGTGGGAACTATGGCTACACCTTC
TRBJ2-1,TRBV5-1,NA,TRBD2,CASSLEVSGSNEQFF,TGCGCCAGCAGCTTGGAGGTTAGCGGGAGCAATGAGCAGTTCTTC
TRBJ2-7,TRBV5-4,NA,TRBD2,CASSQVRGARGGEQYF,TGTGCCAGCAGCCAAGTTAGAGGGGCCCGGGGGGGCGAGCAGTACTTC
TRBJ2-1,TRBV4-1,NA,TRBD2,CASTLAGGLNEQFF,TGCGCCAGCACCCTAGCGGGAGGGCTCAATGAGCAGTTCTTC
TRBJ2-2,TRBV19,NA,NA,CASSTGQSDTGELFF,TGTGCCAGTAGTACGGGACAATCAGACACCGGGGAGCTGTTTTTT
TRBJ2-5,TRBV7-9,NA,TRBD2,CASSSELAFQETQYF,TGTGCCAGCAGCTCCGAACTAGCGTTCCAAGAGACCCAGTACTTC
TRBJ2-1,TRBV5-1,NA,NA,CASSLELGYYNEQFF,TGCGCCAGCAGCTTGGAACTAGGTTACTACAATGAGCAGTTCTTC
TRBJ2-7,TRBV28,NA,TRBD1,CASSRDRVQYF,TGTGCCAGCAGTCGGGACAGGGTACAGTACTTC
TRBJ1-5,TRBV7-9,few,NA,CASSSSGQPQHF,TGTGCCAGCAGCTCAAGCGGACAGCCCCAGCATTTT
TRBJ1-6,TRBV25-1,NA,NA,CASSLGQRDSPLHF,TGTGCCAGCAGCCTCGGGCAGCGGGATTCACCCCTCCACTTT
TRBJ1-2,TRBV7-8,NA,TRBD1,CASSPRDRIYGYTF,TGTGCCAGCAGCCCCCGGGACAGGATCTATGGCTACACCTTC
TRBJ1-3,TRBV5-6,NA,TRBD1,CASSLVRDSSGNTIYF,TGTGCCAGCAGCTTGGTTAGGGACAGCTCTGGAAACACCATATATTTT
TRBJ2-5,TRBV5-1,NA,TRBD1,CASSLGQGETQYF,TGCGCCAGCAGCTTAGGACAGGGAGAGACCCAGTACTTC
TRBJ2-3,TRBV4-3,NA,NA,CASSQGWRATENTQYF,TGCGCCAGCAGCCAAGGGTGGCGGGCGACGGAGAATACGCAGTATTTT
TRBJ1-5,TRBV5-1,NA,TRBD1,CASSLSTGVNQPQHF,TGCGCCAGCAGCTTGAGTACAGGGGTCAATCAGCCCCAGCATTTT
TRBJ2-2,TRBV4-2,NA,TRBD2,CASSQPGTSTGELFF,TGTGCCAGCAGCCAACCTGGGACTAGCACCGGGGAGCTGTTTTTT
TRBJ1-2,TRBV6-1,NA,TRBD1,CASSIRDRGNYGYTF,TGTGCCAGCAGCATCCGGGACAGGGGGAACTATGGCTACACCTTC